A selection of T cell receptor beta chains follows, all from one sample in a study of cytomegalovirus exposure and HLA in healthy donors. Libraries were prepared by immunoSEQ multiplex PCR; TCRdb keeps only in-frame clonotypes and omits some of them. The table shows approximately 89,000 clones, with 77% occurring only once. Sequenced material: PBMCs. All receptors come from a man younger than 45 in good health and CMV-seronegative. CDR3s include the opening cysteine and the closing phenylalanine or tryptophan. The D gene is left open where the match is weak. Clone size is not always given. Where it is, it says once, few, many or a class for expanded clones.

clone size	V gene	J gene	CDR3 length	D gene	CDR3 DNA	CDR3 protein
few	TRBV7-9	TRBJ1-4	13	NA	TGTTCCAGCAGCTTAGGAGCGTCCGAAAAACTGTTTTTT	CSSSLGASEKLFF
NA	TRBV7-2	TRBJ2-2	16	NA	TGTGCCAGCAGCTTCACGAACGGACGCGGGTCCGGGGAGCTGTTTTTT	CASSFTNGRGSGELFF
NA	TRBV11-3	TRBJ2-1	13	NA	TGTGCCAGCAGCCAGGGGGACTCCAATGAGCAGTTCTTC	CASSQGDSNEQFF
NA	TRBV27	TRBJ1-5	16	TRBD1	TGTGCCAGCAGCCCTGGGACAGGGTATAGCAATCAGCCCCAGCATTTT	CASSPGTGYSNQPQHF
NA	TRBV6-5	TRBJ1-1	15	NA	TGTGCCAGCAGTTACTTCAGGGGCCCGAACACTGAAGCTTTCTTT	CASSYFRGPNTEAFF
NA	TRBV30	TRBJ1-2	14	NA	TGTGCCTGGATTTCCCCCGGGATCCAGGCGGGCTACACCTTC	CAWISPGIQAGYTF
NA	TRBV7-2	TRBJ1-5	16	TRBD1	TGTGCCAGCAGCTTATTGGGGACAGGGACCAATCAGCCCCAGCATTTT	CASSLLGTGTNQPQHF
NA	TRBV2	TRBJ1-4	14	NA	TGTGCCAGCAGTGAATTAGCAACTAATGAAAAACTGTTTTTT	CASSELATNEKLFF
NA	TRBV6-6	TRBJ1-1	11	NA	TGTGCCAGCAGTCGGAACACTGAAGCTTTCTTT	CASSRNTEAFF
NA	TRBV9	TRBJ1-1	15	TRBD1	TGTGCCAGCAGCGTTTGGCCAGGGGGATACACTGAAGCTTTCTTT	CASSVWPGGYTEAFF
NA	TRBV7-9	TRBJ1-2	14	TRBD1	TGTGCCAGCAGCCCAGTTATAACAGGGGCGGGCTACACCTTC	CASSPVITGAGYTF
NA	TRBV7-9	TRBJ2-7	13	NA	TGTGCCAGCAGCTCAGGGGAGACCTACGAGCAGTACTTC	CASSSGETYEQYF
NA	TRBV7-9	TRBJ2-5	14	NA	TGTGCCAGCAGCCTCGGCCGGGAGCAAGAGACCCAGTACTTC	CASSLGREQETQYF
NA	TRBV9	TRBJ2-5	14	TRBD1	TGTGCCAGCAGCTTTGGACAGGGGGAAGTGACCCAGTACTTC	CASSFGQGEVTQYF
NA	TRBV6-6	TRBJ2-7	14	NA	TGTGCCAGCAGTAAGCTACAGGGAGTTTACGAGCAGTACTTC	CASSKLQGVYEQYF
NA	TRBV6-1	TRBJ1-1	13	TRBD1	TGTACCAGCAGGACAGGGAAGGGCACTGAAGCTTTCTTT	CTSRTGKGTEAFF